The clone carrying this TCR beta chain was observed at least ten times. These data belong to a study of neurological immune-mediated disorders. Volunteers from a blood bank in Maryland, USA, constituted the healthy controls. Sequencing of 15-18 subjects in each run yielded over 200 million TCR-beta sequences. TCRdb redid the calling of the 5' RACE reads with MiXCR, one entry per CDR3 protein. The sample includes 18,000 or so distinct CDR3 sequences, approximately 12% seen only once; the top ten take 25% to 30%. The CDR3 consists of 13 residues. V shed 5 bases and J shed 2 bases, with 9 bases lying between them. Germline V gives CDR1 MNHEY, CDR2 SMNVEV (reference sequence).

Sequencing was carried out using CD8+ T cells from blood. The J gene is TRBJ1-1, the V gene TRBV27; no clear D. The TCR was taken from a woman aged 50 to 60 in good health. CDR3 coding DNA: TGTGCCAGCAGTCCGGACTTCAACACTGAAGCTTTCTTT. Translation: CASSPDFNTEAFF.